The 6 T cell receptor beta chains below come from one sample, sequenced in a study of T cells after yellow fever vaccination. Each CDR3 protein is one row after TCRdb ran MiXCR on the 5' RACE reads. The table has hundreds of thousands of distinct CDR3 sequences, roughly 14% seen once; the top ten hold around an eighth. Material: PBMCs, obtained on the day of the yellow fever booster vaccination. The receptors come from a man aged 30 to 45 who received the YFV17D yellow fever vaccine.

This clonotype showed up just a few times. The rearrangement joins TRBV7-9 to TRBJ2-2; perhaps TRBD1 as D (6 bases). This CDR3 has 16 residues. V shed 5 bases and J shed 1 base, with 14 bases lying between them. Germline lookup yields CDR1 SEHNR and CDR2 FQNEAQ (reference sequence). CDR3 region: CASSPTDSLNTGELFF. CDR3 bases: TGTGCCAGCAGCCCAACGGACAGCCTGAACACCGGGGAGCTGTTTTTT. Full variable domain (outside the CDR3, taken from reference TRBV7-9 and TRBJ2-2): DTGVSQNPRHKITKRGQNVTFRCDPISEHNRLYWYRQTLGQGPEFLTYFQNEAQLEKSRLLSDRFSAERPKGSFSTLEIQRTEQGDSAMYLCASSPTDSLNTGELFFGEGSRLTVL.

The chain links TRBV29-1 to TRBJ2-4, with TRBD2 identical over 8 bases. J lost 13 bases, V lost 5 bases, and 10 bases had no gene match. The CDR3 runs 12 residues. Looked up from germline, CDR1 is SQVTM and CDR2 is ANQGSEA. DNA of the CDR3: TGCAGCGTTTGGCGGGGGGCCGGGGAACAGTACTTC. This codes for CSVWRGAGEQYF.

This clonotype was counted only a few times. This chain links TRBV5-1 with TRBJ2-3; D not certain. The V gene lost 1 base and the J gene lost 2 bases, with 11 bases spanning the gap. This CDR3 is built from 15 residues. CDR1 is SGHRS and CDR2 is YFSETQ in the germline V gene. CDR3 sequence (DNA): TGCGCCAGCAGCTTGTTCGCGCGAACCACAGATACGCAGTATTTT. Amino acid sequence: CASSLFARTTDTQYF.

The chain uses TRBV2 and TRBJ1-2; 12 nucleotides line up with TRBD1. Germline lookup yields CDR1 SNHLY and CDR2 FYNNEI. The CDR3 covers 16 residues. Unmatched junction bases numbered 11, after V lost 10 bases and J lost 2 bases. CDR3 region: CAIKLRDRGLNYGYTF. The CDR3 region has the DNA TGTGCCATAAAATTACGGGACAGGGGGCTGAACTATGGCTACACCTTC.

V is TRBV7-2 and J is TRBJ1-5; D unclear. Germline CDR1 and CDR2: SGHTA and FQGNSA. The CDR3 loop spans 13 amino acids. Trimming stripped 1 base from V and 5 bases from J, with 6 bases between. The CDR3, as DNA: TGTGCCAGCAGCTTAGTCCCCCATCAGCCCCAGCATTTT. It translates to CASSLVPHQPQHF.

This clonotype occurred a few times. J is TRBJ2-1 and V is TRBV20-1; TRBD2 matches at 9 bases. The germline V gene has CDR1 DFQATT and CDR2 SNEGSKA (reference sequence). CDR3 length: 14 residues. The V gene end was trimmed by 3 bases and the J gene end by 7 bases; junction bases not matched to a gene: 7. CDR3 loop: CSASRREGINEQFF. In nucleotides, the CDR3 is TGCAGTGCTAGCAGGCGGGAGGGGATAAATGAGCAGTTCTTC.